This TCR beta chain was identified during a study of shared clonotypes between healthy human individuals. Memory CD4+ cells were the fraction left after CD45RA+ naive selection. With respect to this clone: What it binds is unknown.

Study-wide points: Non-shared clonotypes showed lower generation probabilities than clonotypes common to all four donors.

Profiling relied on immunoSEQ multiplex PCR, and the TCRdb table lists in-frame clones only, not all of them. The repertoire holds over a million clones, with about 75% as singletons. Germline V gene lookup returns CDR1 SGHDT and CDR2 YYEEEE. The CDR3 is 15 amino acids. V was clipped by 0 bases and J by 1 base, with 7 bases between them. What was sequenced was memory CD4+ T cells sorted from blood. Subset here: CD45RA-negative fraction. This chain joins TRBV5-6 and TRBJ2-2; D gene ambiguous. The TCR sequence derives from a man aged 18 to 30 in good health. The CDR3 loop is CASSLVKGNTGELFF. The CDR3 region has the DNA TGTGCCAGCAGCTTGGTTAAGGGGAACACCGGGGAGCTGTTTTTT.